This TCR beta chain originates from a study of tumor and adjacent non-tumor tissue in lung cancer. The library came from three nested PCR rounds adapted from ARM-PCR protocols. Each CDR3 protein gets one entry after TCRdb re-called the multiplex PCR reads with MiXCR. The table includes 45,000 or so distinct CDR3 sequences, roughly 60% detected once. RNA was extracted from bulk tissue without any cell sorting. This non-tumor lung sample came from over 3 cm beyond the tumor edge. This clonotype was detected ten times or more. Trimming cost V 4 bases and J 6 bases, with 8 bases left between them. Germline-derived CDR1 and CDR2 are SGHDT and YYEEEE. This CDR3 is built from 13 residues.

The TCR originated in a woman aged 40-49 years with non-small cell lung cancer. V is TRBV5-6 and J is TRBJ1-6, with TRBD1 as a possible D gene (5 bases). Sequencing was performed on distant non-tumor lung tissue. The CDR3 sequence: CASSRQRNSPLHF. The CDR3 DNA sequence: TGTGCCAGCAGCCGACAGCGTAATTCACCCCTCCACTTT.